Shown below are 5 T cell receptor beta chains from a single sample sequenced in a study of blood T cell repertoires in COVID-19. Some clones are missing from TCRdb's copy, which holds only in-frame ones; the method was immunoSEQ multiplex PCR. The sample has 250,000 or so clones; about 80% are singletons. What was sequenced was PBMCs or T cells enriched from blood (not recorded which). The receptors derive from a man aged 50 to 59 who had recovered from COVID-19.

The V call is TRBV7-9, the J call TRBJ2-7; D might be TRBD1 (5 bases). The CDR3 is 14 amino acids. With 1 base removed from V and 0 bases from J, the gap between germline ends came to 7 bases. CDR1 is SEHNR, CDR2 FQNEAQ, per germline (reference sequence). The CDR3 reads CASSLVGDSYEQYF. The CDR3 DNA sequence: TGTGCCAGCAGCTTAGTAGGGGACTCCTACGAGCAGTACTTC.

V and J are TRBV10-3 and TRBJ2-1; unclear D gene. Trimming shortened V by 6 bases and J by 3 bases, and 3 bases separated the two germline ends. The CDR3 sequence is 11 residues long. The germline gives CDR1 ENHRY, CDR2 SYGVKD. The CDR3 region is CAISGYNEQFF. The CDR3 DNA reads as TGTGCCATCAGCGGCTACAATGAGCAGTTCTTC.

The CDR3, as DNA: TGTGCCAGCTCACGACGGGCGGGAGGACCCCAAGAGACCCAGTACTTC. Residues: CASSRRAGGPQETQYF. This chain links TRBV18 with TRBJ2-5, with TRBD2 matching over 8 bases. The V and J ends lost 4 bases and 1 base, in that order; junction bases with no gene match: 8. Germline V gene lookup returns CDR1 KGHSH and CDR2 LQKENI. The CDR3 sequence is 16 residues long. Combining the CDR3 with reference TRBV18 and TRBJ2-5 gives the whole variable domain NAGVMQNPRHLVRRRGQEARLRCSPMKGHSHVYWYRQLPEEGLKFMVYLQKENIIDESGMPKERFSAEFPKEGPSILRIQQVVRGDSAAYFCASSRRAGGPQETQYFGPGTRLLVL.

The chain combines TRBV19 with TRBJ1-4; 9 bases line up with TRBD1. With V trimmed by 6 bases and J by 4 bases, 6 bases remained unmatched. The CDR3 is made up of 15 amino acids. The germline V gene encodes CDR1 LNHDA and CDR2 SQIVND (reference sequence). The CDR3 protein is CASSSGQGNNEKLFF. The CDR3 DNA sequence: TGTGCCAGTAGCTCTGGACAGGGGAATAATGAAAAACTGTTTTTT.

This clone was seen a single time. This chain connects TRBV7-2 to TRBJ2-3; TRBD2 matches 7 bases. Germline loops: CDR1 SGHTA, CDR2 FQGNSA. V was clipped by 0 bases and J by 1 base; unmatched bases: 7. The CDR3 extends over 17 amino acids. CDR3 nucleotide sequence: TGTGCCAGCAGCTTAGCGGGGACTAACTTAGGCACAGATACGCAGTATTTT. Translating it yields CASSLAGTNLGTDTQYF.